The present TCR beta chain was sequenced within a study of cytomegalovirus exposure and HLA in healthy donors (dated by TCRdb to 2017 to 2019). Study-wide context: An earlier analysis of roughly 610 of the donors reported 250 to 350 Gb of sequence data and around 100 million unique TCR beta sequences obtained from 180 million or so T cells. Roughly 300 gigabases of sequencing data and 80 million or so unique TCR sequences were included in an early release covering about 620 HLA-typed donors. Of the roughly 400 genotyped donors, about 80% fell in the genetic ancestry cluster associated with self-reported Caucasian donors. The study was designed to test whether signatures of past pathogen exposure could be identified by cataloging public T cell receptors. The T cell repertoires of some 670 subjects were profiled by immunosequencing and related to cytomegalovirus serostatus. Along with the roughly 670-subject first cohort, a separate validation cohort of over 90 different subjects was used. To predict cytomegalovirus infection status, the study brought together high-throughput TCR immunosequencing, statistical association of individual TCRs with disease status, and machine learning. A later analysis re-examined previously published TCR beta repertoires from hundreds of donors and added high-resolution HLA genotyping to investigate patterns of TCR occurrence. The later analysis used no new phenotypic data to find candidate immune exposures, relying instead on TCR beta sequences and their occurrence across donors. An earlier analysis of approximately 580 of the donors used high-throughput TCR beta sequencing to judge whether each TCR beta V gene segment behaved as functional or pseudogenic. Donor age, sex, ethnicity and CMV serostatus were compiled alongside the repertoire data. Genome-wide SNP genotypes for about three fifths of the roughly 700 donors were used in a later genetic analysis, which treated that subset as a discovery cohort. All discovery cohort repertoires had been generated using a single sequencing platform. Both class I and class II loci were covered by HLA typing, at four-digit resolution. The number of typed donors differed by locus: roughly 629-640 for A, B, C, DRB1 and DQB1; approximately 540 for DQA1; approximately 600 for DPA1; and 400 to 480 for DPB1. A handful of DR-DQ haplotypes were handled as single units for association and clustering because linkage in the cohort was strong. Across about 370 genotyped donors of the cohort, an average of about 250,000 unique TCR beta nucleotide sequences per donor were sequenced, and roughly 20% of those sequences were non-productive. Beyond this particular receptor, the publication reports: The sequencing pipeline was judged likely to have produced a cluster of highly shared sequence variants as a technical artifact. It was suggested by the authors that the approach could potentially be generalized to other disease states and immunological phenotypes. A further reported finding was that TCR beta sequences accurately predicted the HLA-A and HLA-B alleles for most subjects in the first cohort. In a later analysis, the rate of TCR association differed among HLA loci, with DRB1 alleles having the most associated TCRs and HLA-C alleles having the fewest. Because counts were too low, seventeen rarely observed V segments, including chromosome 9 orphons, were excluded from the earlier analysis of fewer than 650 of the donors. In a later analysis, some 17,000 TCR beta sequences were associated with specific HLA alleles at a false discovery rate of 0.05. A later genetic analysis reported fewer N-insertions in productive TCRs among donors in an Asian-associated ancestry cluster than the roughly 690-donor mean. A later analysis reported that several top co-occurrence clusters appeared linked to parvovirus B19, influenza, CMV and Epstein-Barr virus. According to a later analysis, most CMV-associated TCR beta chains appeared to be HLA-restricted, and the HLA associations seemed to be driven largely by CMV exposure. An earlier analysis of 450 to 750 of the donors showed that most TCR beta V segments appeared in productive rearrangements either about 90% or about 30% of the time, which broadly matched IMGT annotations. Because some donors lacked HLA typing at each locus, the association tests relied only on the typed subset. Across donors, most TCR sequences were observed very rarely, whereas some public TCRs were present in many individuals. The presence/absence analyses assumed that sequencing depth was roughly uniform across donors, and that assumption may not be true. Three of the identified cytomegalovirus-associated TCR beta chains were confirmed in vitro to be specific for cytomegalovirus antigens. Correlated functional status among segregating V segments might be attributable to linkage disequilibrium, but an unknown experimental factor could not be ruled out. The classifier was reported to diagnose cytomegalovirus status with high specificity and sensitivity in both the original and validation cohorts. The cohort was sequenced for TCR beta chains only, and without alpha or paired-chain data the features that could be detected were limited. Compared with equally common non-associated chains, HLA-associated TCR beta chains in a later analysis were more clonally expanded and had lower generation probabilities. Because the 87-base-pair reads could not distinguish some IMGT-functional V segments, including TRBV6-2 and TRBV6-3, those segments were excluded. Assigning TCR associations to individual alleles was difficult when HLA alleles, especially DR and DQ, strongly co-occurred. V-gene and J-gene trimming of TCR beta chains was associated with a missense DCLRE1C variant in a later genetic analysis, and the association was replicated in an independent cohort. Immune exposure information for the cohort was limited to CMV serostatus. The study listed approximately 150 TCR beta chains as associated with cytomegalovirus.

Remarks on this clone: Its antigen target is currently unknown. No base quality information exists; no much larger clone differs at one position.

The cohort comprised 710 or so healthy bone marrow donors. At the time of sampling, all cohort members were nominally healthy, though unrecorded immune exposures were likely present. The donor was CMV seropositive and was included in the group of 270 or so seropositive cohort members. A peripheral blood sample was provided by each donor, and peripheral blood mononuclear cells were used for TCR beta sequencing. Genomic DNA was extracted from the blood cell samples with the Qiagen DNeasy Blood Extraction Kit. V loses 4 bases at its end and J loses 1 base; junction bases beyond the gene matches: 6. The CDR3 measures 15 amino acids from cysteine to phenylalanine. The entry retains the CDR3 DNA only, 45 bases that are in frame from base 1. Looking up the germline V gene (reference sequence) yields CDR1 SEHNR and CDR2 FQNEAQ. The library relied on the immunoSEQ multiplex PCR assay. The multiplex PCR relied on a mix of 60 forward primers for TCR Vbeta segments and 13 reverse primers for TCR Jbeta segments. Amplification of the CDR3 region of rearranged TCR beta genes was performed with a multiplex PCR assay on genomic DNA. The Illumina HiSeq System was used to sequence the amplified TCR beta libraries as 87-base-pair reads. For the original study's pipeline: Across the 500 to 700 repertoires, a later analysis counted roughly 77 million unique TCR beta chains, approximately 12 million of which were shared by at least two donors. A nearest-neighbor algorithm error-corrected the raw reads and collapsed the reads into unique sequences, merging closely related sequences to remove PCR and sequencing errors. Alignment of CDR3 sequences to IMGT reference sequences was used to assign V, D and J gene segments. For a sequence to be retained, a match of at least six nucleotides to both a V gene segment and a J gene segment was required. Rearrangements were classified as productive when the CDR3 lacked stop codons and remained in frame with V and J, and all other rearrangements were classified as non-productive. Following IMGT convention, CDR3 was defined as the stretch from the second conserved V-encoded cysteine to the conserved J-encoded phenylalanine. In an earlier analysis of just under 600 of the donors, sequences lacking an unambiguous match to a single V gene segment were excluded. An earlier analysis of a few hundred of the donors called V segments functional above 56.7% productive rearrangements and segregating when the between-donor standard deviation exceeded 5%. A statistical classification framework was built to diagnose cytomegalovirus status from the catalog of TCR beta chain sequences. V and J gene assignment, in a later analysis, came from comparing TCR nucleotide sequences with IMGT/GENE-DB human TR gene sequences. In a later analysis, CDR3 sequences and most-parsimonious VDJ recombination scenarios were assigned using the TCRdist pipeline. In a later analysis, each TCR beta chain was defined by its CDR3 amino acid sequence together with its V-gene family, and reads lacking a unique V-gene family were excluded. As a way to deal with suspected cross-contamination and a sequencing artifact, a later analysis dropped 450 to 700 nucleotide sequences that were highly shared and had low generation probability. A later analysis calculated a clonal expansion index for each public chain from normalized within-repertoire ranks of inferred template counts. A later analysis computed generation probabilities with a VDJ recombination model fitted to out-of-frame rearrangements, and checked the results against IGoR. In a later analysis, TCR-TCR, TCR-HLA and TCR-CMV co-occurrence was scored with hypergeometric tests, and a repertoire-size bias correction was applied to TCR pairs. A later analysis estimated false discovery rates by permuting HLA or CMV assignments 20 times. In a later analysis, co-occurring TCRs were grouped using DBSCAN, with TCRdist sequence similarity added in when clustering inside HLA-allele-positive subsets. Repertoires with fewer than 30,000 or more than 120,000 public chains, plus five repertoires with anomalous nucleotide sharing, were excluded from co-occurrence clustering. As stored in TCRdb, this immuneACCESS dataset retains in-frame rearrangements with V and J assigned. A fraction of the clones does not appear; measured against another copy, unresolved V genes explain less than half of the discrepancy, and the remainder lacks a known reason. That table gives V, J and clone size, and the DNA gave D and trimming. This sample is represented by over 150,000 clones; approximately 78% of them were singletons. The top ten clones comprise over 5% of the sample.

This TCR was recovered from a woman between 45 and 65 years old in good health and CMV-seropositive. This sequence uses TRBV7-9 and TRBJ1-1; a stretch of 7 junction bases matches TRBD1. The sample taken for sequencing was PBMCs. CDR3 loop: CASSSTGSKNTEAFF. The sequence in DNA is TGTGCCAGCAGCTCGACAGGGTCGAAGAACACTGAAGCTTTCTTT.